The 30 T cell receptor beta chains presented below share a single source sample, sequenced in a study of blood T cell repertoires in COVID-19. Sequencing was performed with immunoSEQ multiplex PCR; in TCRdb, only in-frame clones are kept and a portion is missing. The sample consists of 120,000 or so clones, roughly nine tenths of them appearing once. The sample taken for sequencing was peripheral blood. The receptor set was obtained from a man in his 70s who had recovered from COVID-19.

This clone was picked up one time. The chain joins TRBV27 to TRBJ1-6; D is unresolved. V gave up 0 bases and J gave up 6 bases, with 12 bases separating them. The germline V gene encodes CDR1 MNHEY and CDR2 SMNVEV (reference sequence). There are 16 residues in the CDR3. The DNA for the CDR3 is TGTGCCAGCAGTTTATCCTGGGGAGGGCTTAATTCACCCCTCCACTTT. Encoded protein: CASSLSWGGLNSPLHF.

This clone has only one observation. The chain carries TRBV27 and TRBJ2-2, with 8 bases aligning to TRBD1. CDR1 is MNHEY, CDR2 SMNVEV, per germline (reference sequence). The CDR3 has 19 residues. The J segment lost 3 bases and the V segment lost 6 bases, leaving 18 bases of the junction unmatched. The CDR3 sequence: CASRQLARSGGAHTGELFF. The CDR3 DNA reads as TGTGCCAGCAGACAATTGGCACGATCAGGGGGCGCGCACACCGGGGAGCTGTTTTTT.

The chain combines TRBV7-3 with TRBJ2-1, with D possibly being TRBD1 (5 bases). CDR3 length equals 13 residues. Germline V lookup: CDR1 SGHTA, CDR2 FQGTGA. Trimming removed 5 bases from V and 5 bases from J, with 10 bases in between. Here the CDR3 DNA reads TGTGCCAGCAGCCAGGGTACTGACAATGAGCAGTTCTTC. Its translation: CASSQGTDNEQFF.

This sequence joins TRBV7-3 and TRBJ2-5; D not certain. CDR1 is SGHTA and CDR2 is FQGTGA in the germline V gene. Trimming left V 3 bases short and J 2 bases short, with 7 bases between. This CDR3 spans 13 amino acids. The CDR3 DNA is TGTGCCAGCAGCTTGTCACAGCAAGAGACCCAGTACTTC. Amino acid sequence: CASSLSQQETQYF. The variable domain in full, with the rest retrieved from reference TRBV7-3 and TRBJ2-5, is GAGVSQTPSNKVTEKGKYVELRCDPISGHTALYWYRQSLGQGPEFLIYFQGTGAADDSGLPNDRFFAVRPEGSVSTLKIQRTERGDSAVYLCASSLSQQETQYFGPGTRLLVL.

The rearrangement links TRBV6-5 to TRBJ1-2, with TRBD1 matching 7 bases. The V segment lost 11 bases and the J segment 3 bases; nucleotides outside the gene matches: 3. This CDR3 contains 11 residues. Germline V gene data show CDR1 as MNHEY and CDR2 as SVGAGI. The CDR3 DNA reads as TGTGCCGCCGGACAGGACTATGGCTACACCTTC. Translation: CAAGQDYGYTF.

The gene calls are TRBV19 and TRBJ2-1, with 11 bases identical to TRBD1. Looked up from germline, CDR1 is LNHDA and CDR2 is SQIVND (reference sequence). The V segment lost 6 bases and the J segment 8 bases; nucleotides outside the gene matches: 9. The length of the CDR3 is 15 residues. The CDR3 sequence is CASRTGQGGRDEQFF. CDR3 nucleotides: TGTGCCAGTAGGACGGGACAGGGGGGGAGGGATGAGCAGTTCTTC. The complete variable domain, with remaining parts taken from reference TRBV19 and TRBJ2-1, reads DGGITQSPKYLFRKEGQNVTLSCEQNLNHDAMYWYRQDPGQGLRLIYYSQIVNDFQKGDIAEGYSVSREKKESFPLTVTSAQKNPTAFYLCASRTGQGGRDEQFFGPGTRLTVL.

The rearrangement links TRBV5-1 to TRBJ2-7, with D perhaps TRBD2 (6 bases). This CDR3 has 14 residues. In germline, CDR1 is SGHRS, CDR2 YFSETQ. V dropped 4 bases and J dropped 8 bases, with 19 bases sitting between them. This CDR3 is CASSGGTALMKQYF. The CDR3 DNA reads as TGCGCCAGCAGCGGAGGGACCGCTCTTATGAAGCAGTACTTC.

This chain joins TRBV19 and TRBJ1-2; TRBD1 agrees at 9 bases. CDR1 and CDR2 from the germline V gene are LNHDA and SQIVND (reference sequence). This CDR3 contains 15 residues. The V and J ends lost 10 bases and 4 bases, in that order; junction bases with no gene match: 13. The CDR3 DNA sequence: TGTGCCACTGGGAGAGGGACAGGGTCGCCCTATGGCTACACCTTC. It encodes CATGRGTGSPYGYTF.

CDR3: CASSVGGGQETQYF. The CDR3 DNA sequence: TGTGCCAGCAGCGTAGGGGGAGGGCAAGAGACCCAGTACTTC. The gene calls are TRBV9 and TRBJ2-5, with 7 bases identical to TRBD2. This CDR3 contains 14 residues. With V trimmed by 0 bases and J by 2 bases, 1 base remained unmatched. CDR1 is SGDLS, CDR2 YYNGEE, per germline.

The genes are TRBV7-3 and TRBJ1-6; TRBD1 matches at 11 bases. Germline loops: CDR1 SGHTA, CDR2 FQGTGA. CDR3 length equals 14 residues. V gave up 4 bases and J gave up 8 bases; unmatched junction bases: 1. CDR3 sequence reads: CASSSGQGDSPLHF. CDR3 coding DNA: TGTGCCAGCAGCTCGGGACAGGGGGATTCACCCCTCCACTTT.

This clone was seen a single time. CDR3 sequence: CASSQDWQGSSYEQYF. The DNA of the CDR3 is TGTGCCAGCAGCCAAGATTGGCAGGGAAGCTCCTACGAGCAGTACTTC. This chain connects TRBV3-1 (or the pseudogene TRBV3-2) to TRBJ2-7; TRBD1 might be the D (5 bases). Trimming stripped 0 bases from V and 0 bases from J, with 12 bases between. The germline CDR1 and CDR2 sequences are LGHDT and YNNKEL (reference sequence). CDR3 length equals 16 residues.

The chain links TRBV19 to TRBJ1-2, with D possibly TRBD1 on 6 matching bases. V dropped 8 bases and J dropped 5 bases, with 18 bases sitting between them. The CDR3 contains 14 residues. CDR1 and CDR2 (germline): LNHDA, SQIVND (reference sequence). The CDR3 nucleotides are TGTGCCAGTCGGTTGGGAGGGGGATCTTATGGCTACACCTTC. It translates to CASRLGGGSYGYTF.

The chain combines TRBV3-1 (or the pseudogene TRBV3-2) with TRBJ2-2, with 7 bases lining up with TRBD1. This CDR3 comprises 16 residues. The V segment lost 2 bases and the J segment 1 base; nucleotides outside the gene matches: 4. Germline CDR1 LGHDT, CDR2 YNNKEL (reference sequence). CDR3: CASSQRGTENTGELFF. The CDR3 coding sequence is TGTGCCAGCAGCCAAAGAGGGACAGAGAACACCGGGGAGCTGTTTTTT.

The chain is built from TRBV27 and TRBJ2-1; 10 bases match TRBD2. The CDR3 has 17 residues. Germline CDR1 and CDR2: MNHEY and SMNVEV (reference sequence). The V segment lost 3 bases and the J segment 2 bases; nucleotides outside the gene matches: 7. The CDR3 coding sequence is TGTGCCAGCAGTTTCACTCCTCTAGCGGGGGCCTACAATGAGCAGTTCTTC. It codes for CASSFTPLAGAYNEQFF.

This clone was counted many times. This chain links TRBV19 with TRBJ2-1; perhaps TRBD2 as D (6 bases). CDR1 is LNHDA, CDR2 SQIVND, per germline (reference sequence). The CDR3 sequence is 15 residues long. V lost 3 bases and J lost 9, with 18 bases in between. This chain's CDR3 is CASSISSGADTEQFF. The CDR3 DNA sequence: TGTGCCAGTAGTATCTCATCGGGAGCTGATACTGAGCAGTTCTTC. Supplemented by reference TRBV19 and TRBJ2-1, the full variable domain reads DGGITQSPKYLFRKEGQNVTLSCEQNLNHDAMYWYRQDPGQGLRLIYYSQIVNDFQKGDIAEGYSVSREKKESFPLTVTSAQKNPTAFYLCASSISSGADTEQFFGPGTRLTVL.

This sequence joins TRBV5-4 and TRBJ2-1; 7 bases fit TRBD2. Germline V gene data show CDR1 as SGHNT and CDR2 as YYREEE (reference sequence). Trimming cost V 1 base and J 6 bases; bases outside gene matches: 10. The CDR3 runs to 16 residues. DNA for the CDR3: TGTGCCAGCAGCTTGAGGACGGGGGGTCTCCTCAATGAGCAGTTCTTC. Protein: CASSLRTGGLLNEQFF.

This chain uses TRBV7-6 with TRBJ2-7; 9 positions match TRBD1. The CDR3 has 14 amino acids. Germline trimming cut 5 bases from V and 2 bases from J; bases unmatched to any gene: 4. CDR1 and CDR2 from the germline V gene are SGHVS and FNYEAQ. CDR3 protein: CASSARDRAYEQYF. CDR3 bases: TGTGCCAGCAGCGCCCGGGACAGGGCCTACGAGCAGTACTTC.

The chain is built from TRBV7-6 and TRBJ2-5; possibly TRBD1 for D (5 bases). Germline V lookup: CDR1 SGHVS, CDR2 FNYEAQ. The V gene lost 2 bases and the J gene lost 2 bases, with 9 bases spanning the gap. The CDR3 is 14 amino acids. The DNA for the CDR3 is TGTGCCAGCAGCTTATATCAGGGTCAAGAGACCCAGTACTTC. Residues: CASSLYQGQETQYF.

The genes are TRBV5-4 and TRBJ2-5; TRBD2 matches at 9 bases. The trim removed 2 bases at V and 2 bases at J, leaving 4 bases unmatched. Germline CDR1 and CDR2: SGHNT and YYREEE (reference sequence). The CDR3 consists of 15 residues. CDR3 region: CASSFKGLAQETQYF. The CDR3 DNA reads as TGTGCCAGCAGCTTTAAGGGACTAGCTCAAGAGACCCAGTACTTC.

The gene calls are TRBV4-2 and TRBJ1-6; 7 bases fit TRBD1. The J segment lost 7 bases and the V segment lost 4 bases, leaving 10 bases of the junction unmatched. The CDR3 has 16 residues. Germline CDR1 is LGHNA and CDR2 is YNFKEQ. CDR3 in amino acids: CASSRETGLNNSPLHF. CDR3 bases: TGTGCCAGCAGCCGAGAGACAGGGTTGAACAATTCACCCCTCCACTTT.

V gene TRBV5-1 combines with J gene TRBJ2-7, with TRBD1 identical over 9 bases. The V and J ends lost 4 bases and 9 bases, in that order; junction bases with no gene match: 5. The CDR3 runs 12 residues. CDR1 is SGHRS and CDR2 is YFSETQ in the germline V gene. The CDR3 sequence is CASSPGQGWQYF. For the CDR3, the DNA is TGCGCCAGCAGCCCAGGACAGGGGTGGCAGTACTTC.

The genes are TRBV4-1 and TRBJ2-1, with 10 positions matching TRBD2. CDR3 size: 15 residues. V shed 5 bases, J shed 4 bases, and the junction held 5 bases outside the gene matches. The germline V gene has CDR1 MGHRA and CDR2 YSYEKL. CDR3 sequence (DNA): TGCGCCAGCAGCAAACTAGCGGGATTTTACAATGAGCAGTTCTTC. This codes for CASSKLAGFYNEQFF.

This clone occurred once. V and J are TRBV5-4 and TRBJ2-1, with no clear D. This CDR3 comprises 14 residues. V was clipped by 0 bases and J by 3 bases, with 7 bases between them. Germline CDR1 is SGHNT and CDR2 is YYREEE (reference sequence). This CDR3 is CASSLDGSYNEQFF. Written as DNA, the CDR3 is TGTGCCAGCAGCTTGGATGGCAGCTACAATGAGCAGTTCTTC.

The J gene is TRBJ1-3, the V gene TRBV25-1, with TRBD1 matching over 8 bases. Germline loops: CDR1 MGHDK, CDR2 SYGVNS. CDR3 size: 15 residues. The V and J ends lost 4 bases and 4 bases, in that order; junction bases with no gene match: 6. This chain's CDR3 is CASSADRASGNTIYF. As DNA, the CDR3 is TGTGCCAGCAGTGCGGACAGGGCATCGGGAAACACCATATATTTT.

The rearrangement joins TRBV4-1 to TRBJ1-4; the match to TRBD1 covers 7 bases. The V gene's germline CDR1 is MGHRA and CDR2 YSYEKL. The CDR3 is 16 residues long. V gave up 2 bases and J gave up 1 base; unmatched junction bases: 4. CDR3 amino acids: CASSQPWTGTNEKLFF. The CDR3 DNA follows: TGCGCCAGCAGCCAACCTTGGACAGGAACTAATGAAAAACTGTTTTTT.

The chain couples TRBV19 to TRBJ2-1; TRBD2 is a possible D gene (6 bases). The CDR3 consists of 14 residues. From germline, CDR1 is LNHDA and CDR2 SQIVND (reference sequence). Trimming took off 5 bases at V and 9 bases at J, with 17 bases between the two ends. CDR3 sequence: CASSPTRGIGEQFF. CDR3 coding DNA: TGTGCCAGTAGTCCTACCCGGGGGATTGGTGAGCAGTTCTTC.

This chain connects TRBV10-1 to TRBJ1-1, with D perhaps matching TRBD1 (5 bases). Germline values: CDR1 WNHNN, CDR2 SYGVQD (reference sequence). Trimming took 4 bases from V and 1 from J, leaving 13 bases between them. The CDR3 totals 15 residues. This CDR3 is CASSGEAGWNTEAFF. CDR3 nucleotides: TGCGCCAGCAGTGGGGAAGCAGGGTGGAACACTGAAGCTTTCTTT.

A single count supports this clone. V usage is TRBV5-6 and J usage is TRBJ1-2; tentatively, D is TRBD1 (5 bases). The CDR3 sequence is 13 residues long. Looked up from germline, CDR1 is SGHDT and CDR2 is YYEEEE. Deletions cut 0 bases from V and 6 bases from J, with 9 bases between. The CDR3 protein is CASSLGGGDGYTF. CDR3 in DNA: TGTGCCAGCAGCTTGGGAGGAGGGGATGGCTACACCTTC.

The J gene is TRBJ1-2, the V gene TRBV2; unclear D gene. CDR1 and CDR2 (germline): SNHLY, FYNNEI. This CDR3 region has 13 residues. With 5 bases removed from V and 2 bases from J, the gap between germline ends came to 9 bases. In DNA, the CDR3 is TGTGCCAGCAGTCCAGAAGAAAACTATGGCTACACCTTC. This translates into CASSPEENYGYTF. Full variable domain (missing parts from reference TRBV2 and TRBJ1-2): EPEVTQTPSHQVTQMGQEVILRCVPISNHLYFYWYRQILGQKVEFLVSFYNNEISEKSEIFDDQFSVERPDGSNFTLKIRSTKLEDSAMYFCASSPEENYGYTFGSGTRLTVV.

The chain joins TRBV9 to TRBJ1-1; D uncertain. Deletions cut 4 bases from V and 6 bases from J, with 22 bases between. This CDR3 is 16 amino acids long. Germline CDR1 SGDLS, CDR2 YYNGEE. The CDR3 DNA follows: TGTGCCAGCAGCCCCAGTCGTCGCATCCAAGAAGCTGAAGCTTTCTTT. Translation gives CASSPSRRIQEAEAFF.